The 7 T cell receptor beta chains presented below share a single source sample, sequenced in a study of T cell clonotyping in hematopoietic cell transplantation. Described time point: recipient sample about 28 days before transplant, after cytoreduction. The repertoire was sequenced with immunoSEQ multiplex PCR; TCRdb's copy has only in-frame clones and lacks some. The sample carries about 45,000 clones, around 80% recorded once. This specimen was peripheral blood mononuclear cells, taken before stem cell transplant. These receptors all come from a man aged 55 to 70 with myelodysplastic syndrome. Some clones in this sample may be carry-over from other donors' samples.

This clone is a singleton in its sample. The chain links TRBV5-1 to TRBJ1-1, with 7 bases that match TRBD1. Germline-derived CDR1 and CDR2 are SGHRS and YFSETQ. With V trimmed by 2 bases and J by 0 bases, 4 bases remained unmatched. The CDR3 spans 15 residues. Written as DNA, the CDR3 is TGCGCCAGCAGCTTCGGACAGGTCATGAACACTGAAGCTTTCTTT. This encodes CASSFGQVMNTEAFF.

This chain connects TRBV20-1 to TRBJ1-2; D gene uncertain. The ends were cut back, 5 bases at V and 1 base at J, with 5 bases in the middle. CDR1 and CDR2 (germline): DFQATT, SNEGSKA (reference sequence). CDR3 length: 11 residues. The CDR3 nucleotides are TGCAGTGCTTCAGATAACTATGGCTACACCTTC. It is translated as CSASDNYGYTF.

This sequence joins TRBV6-1 and TRBJ2-5; 7 bases agree with TRBD2. Germline V gene data show CDR1 as MNHNS and CDR2 as SASEGT. CDR3 size: 13 residues. Trimming at V came to 7 bases and at J to 2 bases, leaving 4 bases not matched to a gene. In nucleotides, the CDR3 is TGTGCCAGCATTGAGGGAGGGCAAGAGACCCAGTACTTC. Translation gives CASIEGGQETQYF.

This clone was counted only a few times. The J gene is TRBJ1-5, the V gene TRBV2; 9 bases match TRBD1. Trimming at V came to 4 bases and at J to 0 bases, leaving 22 bases not matched to a gene. The CDR3 is 22 residues long. Per germline, CDR1 SNHLY and CDR2 FYNNEI. CDR3 in amino acids: CASSVGRRIGTGSSYSNQPQHF. As DNA, the CDR3 is TGTGCCAGCAGTGTAGGTCGGAGGATTGGGACAGGGTCGTCTTATAGCAATCAGCCCCAGCATTTT.

The gene calls are TRBV6-5 and TRBJ1-1; TRBD1 is a possible D gene (6 bases). The germline V gene encodes CDR1 MNHEY and CDR2 SVGAGI. Trimming removed 4 bases at V and 11 bases at J, with 14 bases between. CDR3 size: 12 residues. The CDR3 coding sequence is TGTGCCAGCAGTTCGACAGGTCGAGGGGCTTTCTTT. This translates into CASSSTGRGAFF.

This clone has a handful of counts. This chain links TRBV27 with TRBJ2-4; the D is unclear. The V end lost 5 bases, the J end lost 0 bases, and 5 bases lay between the germline ends. This CDR3 comprises 13 residues. Germline CDR1 and CDR2: MNHEY and SMNVEV (reference sequence). The CDR3 is CASSPLAKNIQYF. In DNA, the CDR3 is TGTGCCAGCAGTCCCTTAGCCAAAAACATTCAGTACTTC.

Written as DNA, the CDR3 is TGTGCCAGCAGTCTACAGGTGGGAAATTCACCCCTCCACTTT. Its translation is CASSLQVGNSPLHF. This sequence joins TRBV28 and TRBJ1-6, with TRBD1 as a possible D gene (5 bases). The ends were cut back, 5 bases at V and 7 bases at J, with 12 bases in the middle. In germline, CDR1 is MDHEN, CDR2 SYDVKM. The length of the CDR3 is 14 residues.